This T cell receptor (beta chain) originates from a study of shared clonotypes between healthy human individuals. General study points: Relative to their counterparts shared across all four donors, non-shared clonotypes exhibited diminished generation probabilities.

TCRdb's table, derived via immunoSEQ multiplex PCR, lists solely in-frame clones and lacks some. The data show some 2,100,000 clones, approximately 95% seen once. Concerning this clone itself: Its cognate antigen is unknown. Other nucleotide sequences in the sample specify the same CDR3.

A CD45RA-negative memory subset and a CD45RA+ naive subset were separated from the CD4+ cells. Germline CDR1 is SQVTM and CDR2 is ANQGSEA. This CDR3 has 12 residues. The V gene lost 5 bases and the J gene lost 0 bases, with 7 bases spanning the gap. Specimen: naive CD4+ T cells sorted from blood. Subset noted: CD45RA+ positively selected. This receptor was taken from a man younger than 35 in good health. The chain combines TRBV29-1 with TRBJ2-5; tentatively, D is TRBD1 (5 bases). CDR3 loop: CSVTGDQETQYF. Written as DNA, the CDR3 is TGCAGCGTTACAGGAGACCAAGAGACCCAGTACTTC.